Sequencing of this T cell receptor (beta chain) was carried out in a study of blood T cells in healthy people across ages. Overall study results and limits: Observed TCR beta diversity per million T cells went down as age went up. This fall followed a roughly linear course with age.

Russia was home to the donors, healthy Caucasian individuals aged about 6 to 100. Per sample, extraction of total RNA gave at least 5.5 micrograms in every case. CDR3 length: 16 residues. Germline values: CDR1 WNHNN, CDR2 SYGVQD (reference sequence). V was pared by 4 bases and J by 3 bases, with 9 bases of the junction left unmatched. In this sample, this clonotype turned up a few times. Its antigen is as yet unknown. It was with a sample-barcoded 5' primer and a J-beta primer mix that a second PCR of roughly 6 to 12 cycles was run. Each of the cDNA molecules was tagged by a template-switch adaptor with 12 random nucleotides. In TCRdb, the 5' RACE reads were re-called with MiXCR into one record per CDR3 protein. This table has 1.5 million to 2 million distinct CDR3 sequences, 28% appearing once.

The chain has TRBV10-1 and TRBJ2-7, with 10 bases lining up with TRBD2. The material sequenced was blood. This sequence originates from a woman aged 25 to 45 in good health. The CDR3 loop reads CASSALAGASIYEQYF. CDR3 sequence (DNA): TGCGCCAGCAGTGCGCTAGCGGGAGCCTCGATCTACGAGCAGTACTTC.